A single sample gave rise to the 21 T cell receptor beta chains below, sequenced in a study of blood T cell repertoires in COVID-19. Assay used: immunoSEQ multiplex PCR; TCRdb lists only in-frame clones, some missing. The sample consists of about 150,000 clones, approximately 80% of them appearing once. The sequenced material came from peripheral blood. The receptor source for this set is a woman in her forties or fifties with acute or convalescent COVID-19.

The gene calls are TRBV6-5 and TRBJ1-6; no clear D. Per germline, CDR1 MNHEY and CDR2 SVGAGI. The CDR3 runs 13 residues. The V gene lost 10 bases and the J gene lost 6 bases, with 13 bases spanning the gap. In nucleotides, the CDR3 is TGTGCCACCTACGGAGGACCTAATTCACCCCTCCACTTT. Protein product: CATYGGPNSPLHF.

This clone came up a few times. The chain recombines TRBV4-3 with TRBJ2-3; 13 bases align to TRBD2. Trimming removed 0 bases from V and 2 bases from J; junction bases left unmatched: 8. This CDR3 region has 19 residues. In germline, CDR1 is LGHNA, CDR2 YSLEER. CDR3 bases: TGCGCCAGCAGCCAAGAACGGACTAGCGGGGGCTTAATCACAGATACGCAGTATTTT. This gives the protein CASSQERTSGGLITDTQYF.

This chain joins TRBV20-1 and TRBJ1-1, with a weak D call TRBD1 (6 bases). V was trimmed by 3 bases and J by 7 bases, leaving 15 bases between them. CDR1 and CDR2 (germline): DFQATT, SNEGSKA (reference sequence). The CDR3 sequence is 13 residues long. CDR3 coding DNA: TGCAGTGCTAGTGAGGGGGGGAATTATGAAGCTTTCTTT. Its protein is CSASEGGNYEAFF.

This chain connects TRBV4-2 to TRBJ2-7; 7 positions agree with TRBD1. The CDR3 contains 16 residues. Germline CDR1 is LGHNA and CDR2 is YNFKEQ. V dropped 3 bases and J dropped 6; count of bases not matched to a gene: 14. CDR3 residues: CASSHPLRQGKGEQYF. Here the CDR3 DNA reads TGTGCCAGCAGCCACCCCCTTCGACAGGGTAAGGGCGAGCAGTACTTC.

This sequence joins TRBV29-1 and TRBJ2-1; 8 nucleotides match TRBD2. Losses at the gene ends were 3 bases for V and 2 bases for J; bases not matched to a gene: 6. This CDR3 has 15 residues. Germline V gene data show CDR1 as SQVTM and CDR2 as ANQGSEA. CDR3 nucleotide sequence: TGCAGCGTTGACGGAGCGGGGGATCCCTACAATGAGCAGTTCTTC. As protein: CSVDGAGDPYNEQFF.

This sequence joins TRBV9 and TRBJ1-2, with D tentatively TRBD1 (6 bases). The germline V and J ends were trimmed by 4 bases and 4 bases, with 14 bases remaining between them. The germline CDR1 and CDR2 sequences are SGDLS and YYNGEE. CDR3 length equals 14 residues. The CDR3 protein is CASSTMTGSYGYTF. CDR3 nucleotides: TGTGCCAGCAGCACAATGACAGGTTCCTATGGCTACACCTTC.

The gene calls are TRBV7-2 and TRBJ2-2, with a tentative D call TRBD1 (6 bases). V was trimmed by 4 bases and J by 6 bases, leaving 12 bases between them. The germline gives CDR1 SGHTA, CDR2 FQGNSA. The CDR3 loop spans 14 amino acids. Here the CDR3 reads CASSSGEGSGELFF. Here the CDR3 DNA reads TGTGCCAGCAGCTCAGGGGAAGGATCCGGGGAGCTGTTTTTT.

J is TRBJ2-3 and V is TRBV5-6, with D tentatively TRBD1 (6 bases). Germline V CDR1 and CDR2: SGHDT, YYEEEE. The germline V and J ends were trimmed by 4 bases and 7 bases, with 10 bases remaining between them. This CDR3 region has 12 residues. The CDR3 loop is CASSPGAHTQYF. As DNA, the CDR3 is TGTGCCAGCAGCCCAGGGGCCCATACGCAGTATTTT.

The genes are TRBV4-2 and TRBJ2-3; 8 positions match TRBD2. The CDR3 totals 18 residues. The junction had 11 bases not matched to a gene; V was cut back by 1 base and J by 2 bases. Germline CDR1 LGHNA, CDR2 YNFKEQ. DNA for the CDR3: TGTGCCAGCAGCCAAGCGATGGGCGGGGGGCCTCCCACAGATACGCAGTATTTT. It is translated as CASSQAMGGGPPTDTQYF.

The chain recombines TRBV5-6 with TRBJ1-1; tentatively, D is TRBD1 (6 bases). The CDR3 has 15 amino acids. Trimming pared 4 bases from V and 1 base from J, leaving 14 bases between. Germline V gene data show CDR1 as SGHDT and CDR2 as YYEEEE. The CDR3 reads CASSTPQTGNTEAFF. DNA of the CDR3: TGTGCCAGCAGCACTCCGCAGACAGGGAACACTGAAGCTTTCTTT. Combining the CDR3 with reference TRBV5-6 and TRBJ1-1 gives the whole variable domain DAGVTQSPTHLIKTRGQQVTLRCSPKSGHDTVSWYQQALGQGPQFIFQYYEEEERQRGNFPDRFSGHQFPNYSSELNVNALLLGDSALYLCASSTPQTGNTEAFFGQGTRLTVV.

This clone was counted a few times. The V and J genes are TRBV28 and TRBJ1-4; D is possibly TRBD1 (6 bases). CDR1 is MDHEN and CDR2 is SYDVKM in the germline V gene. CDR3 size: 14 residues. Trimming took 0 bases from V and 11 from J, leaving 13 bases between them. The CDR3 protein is CASSLWAGVGKLFF. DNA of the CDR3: TGTGCCAGCAGTTTATGGGCAGGGGTTGGGAAACTGTTTTTT.

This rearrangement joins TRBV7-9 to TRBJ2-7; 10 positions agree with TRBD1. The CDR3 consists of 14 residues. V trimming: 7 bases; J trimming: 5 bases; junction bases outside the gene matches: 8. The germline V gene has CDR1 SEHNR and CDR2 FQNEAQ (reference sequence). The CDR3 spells CASTRGQGMHEQYF. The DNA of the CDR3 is TGTGCCAGCACGCGGGGACAGGGGATGCACGAGCAGTACTTC. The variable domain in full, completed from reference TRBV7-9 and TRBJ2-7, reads DTGVSQNPRHKITKRGQNVTFRCDPISEHNRLYWYRQTLGQGPEFLTYFQNEAQLEKSRLLSDRFSAERPKGSFSTLEIQRTEQGDSAMYLCASTRGQGMHEQYFGPGTRLTVT.

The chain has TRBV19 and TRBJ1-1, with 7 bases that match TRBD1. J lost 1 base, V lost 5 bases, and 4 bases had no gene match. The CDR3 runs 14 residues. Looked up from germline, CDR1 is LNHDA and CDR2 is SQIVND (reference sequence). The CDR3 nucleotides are TGTGCCAGTAGTCCCGGGACAGAGAACACTGAAGCTTTCTTT. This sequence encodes CASSPGTENTEAFF.

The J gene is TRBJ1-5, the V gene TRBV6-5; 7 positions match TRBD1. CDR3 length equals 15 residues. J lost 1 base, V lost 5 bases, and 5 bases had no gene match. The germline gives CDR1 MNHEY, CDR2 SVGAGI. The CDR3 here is CASSTGAPSNQPQHF. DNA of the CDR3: TGTGCCAGCAGTACAGGGGCCCCAAGCAATCAGCCCCAGCATTTT.

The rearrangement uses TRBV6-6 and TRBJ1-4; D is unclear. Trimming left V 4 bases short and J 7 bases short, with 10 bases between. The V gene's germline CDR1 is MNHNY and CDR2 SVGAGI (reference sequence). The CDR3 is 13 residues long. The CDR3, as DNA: TGTGCCAGCAGTTTGCATAGAGGTGAAAAACTGTTTTTT. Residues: CASSLHRGEKLFF.

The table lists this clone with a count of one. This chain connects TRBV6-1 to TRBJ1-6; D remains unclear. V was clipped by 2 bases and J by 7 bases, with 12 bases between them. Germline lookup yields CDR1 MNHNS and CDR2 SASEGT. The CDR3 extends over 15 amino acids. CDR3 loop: CASSESSGSNSPLHF. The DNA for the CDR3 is TGTGCCAGCAGTGAATCAAGCGGGTCGAATTCACCCCTCCACTTT.

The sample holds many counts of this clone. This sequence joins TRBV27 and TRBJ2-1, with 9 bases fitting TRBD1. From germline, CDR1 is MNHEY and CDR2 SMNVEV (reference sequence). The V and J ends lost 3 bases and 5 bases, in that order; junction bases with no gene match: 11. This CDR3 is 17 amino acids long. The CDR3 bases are TGTGCCAGCAGTTTCTTTTCCCCGGGACAGGGAGACAATGAGCAGTTCTTC. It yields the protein CASSFFSPGQGDNEQFF.

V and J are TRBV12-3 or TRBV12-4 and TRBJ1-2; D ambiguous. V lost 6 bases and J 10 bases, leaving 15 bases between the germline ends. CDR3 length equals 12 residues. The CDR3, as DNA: TGTGCCAGCAGCTCGTGGGTGGAGGACTACACCTTC. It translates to CASSSWVEDYTF.

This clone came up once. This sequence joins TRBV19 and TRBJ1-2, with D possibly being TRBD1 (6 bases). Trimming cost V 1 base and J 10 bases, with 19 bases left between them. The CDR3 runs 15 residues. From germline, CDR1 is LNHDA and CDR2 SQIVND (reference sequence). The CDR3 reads CASSIGATGPPNYTF. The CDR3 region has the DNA TGTGCCAGTAGTATAGGCGCCACAGGGCCGCCCAACTACACCTTC.

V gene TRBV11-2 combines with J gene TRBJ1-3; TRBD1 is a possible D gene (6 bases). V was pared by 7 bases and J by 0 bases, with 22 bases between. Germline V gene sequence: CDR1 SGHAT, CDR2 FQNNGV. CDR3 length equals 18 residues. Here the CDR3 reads CASNGLAGGPSSGNTIYF. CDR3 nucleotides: TGTGCCAGCAACGGACTAGCGGGGGGCCCTAGCTCTGGAAACACCATATATTTT.

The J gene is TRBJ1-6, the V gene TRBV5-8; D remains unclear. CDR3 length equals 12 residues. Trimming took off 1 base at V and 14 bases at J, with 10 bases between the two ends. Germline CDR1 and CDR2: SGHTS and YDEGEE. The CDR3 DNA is TGTGCCAGCAGCTTGAGTGCGTTAACCCTCCACTTT. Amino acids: CASSLSALTLHF.